The subject of this entry is one TCR beta chain. Its antigen is unknown. The sample originates from a study of T cells in tuberculosis. At the level of the study: A South African cohort included IGRA-negative adolescents, latently infected IGRA-positive adolescents and adults with active tuberculosis.

General study findings and limits: Active tuberculosis alpha repertoires lay closer to GMM-specific TCRs than controls'.

The data were produced by immunoSEQ multiplex PCR, yet TCRdb's version contains in-frame clones alone and is incomplete. The data contain more than 40,000 clones, about 94% of them singletons. The sequence was collected from a donor aged 10-29 years with latent tuberculosis or without tuberculosis infection. Some clones in this sample may be carry-over from other donors' samples. Specimen: PBMCs.

CDR3 loop: CASSRPGTGPGELFF. The CDR3 DNA follows: TGTGCCAGCAGTCGTCCCGGGACAGGGCCCGGGGAGCTGTTTTTT. The chain links TRBV28 to TRBJ2-2; 9 nucleotides align to TRBD1. Trimming cost V 5 bases and J 6 bases; bases outside gene matches: 7. Germline V gene data show CDR1 as MDHEN and CDR2 as SYDVKM. CDR3 length equals 15 residues.